This entry concerns a single T cell receptor (beta chain). What this receptor recognizes is not known. No much larger clone exists at a distance of one base, and base qualities are not known. This entry belongs to a study of CD8+ T cells in alopecia areata (dated by TCRdb to 2017 to 2018). Turning to the overall study: Treated patients were enrolled in an open-label pilot trial of oral tofacitinib at 5 to 10 mg twice daily for moderate-to-severe alopecia areata. Tofacitinib was administered for 6 to 18 months, and 6 months of follow-up off drug were then conducted to assess delayed response and recurrence. The SALT score, which quantifies the percentage of affected scalp surface area, was used to measure disease severity in treated patients. The study used high-throughput TCRbeta sequencing to examine T cell clonal expansion in alopecia areata, in both the C3H/HeJ mouse model and human patients. Human TCRbeta sequencing covered scalp tissue and sorted CD4+ and CD8+ peripheral blood T cells from patchy and totalis/universalis alopecia areata patients and healthy controls. Tofacitinib-treated patients had biopsies at baseline and at 4 and 24 weeks of treatment, with a later scalp biopsy in several patients. Scalp clonality was compared among normal scalp (n=4), patchy alopecia areata scalp (n=8), and alopecia totalis/universalis scalp (n=8). RNA was extracted with the PAXgene miRNA kit for fixed scalp, the miRNeasy kit for PBMCs, and the RNeasy kit for mouse skin. TCRbeta CDR3 regions were amplified by immunoSEQ multiplex PCR with 35 Vbeta forward and 13 Jbeta reverse primers. Findings and caveats that apply to the study as a whole: Unlike mouse skin, where gammadelta T cells dominate, normal human skin contains resident alphabeta T cells that get sequenced too, which complicates analysis of the scalp TCR repertoire. Shared TCR sequences between patients were less evident than in mice, which may be partly attributable to HLA diversity in the patient population. Higher clonality and more expanded CD8+ clones were observed in lesional scalp than in normal scalp, particularly in alopecia totalis/universalis, a finding suggestive of antigenic drive. Tofacitinib significantly decreased scalp clonality and the number of expanded CD8+ clones among the top 100 scalp clones. The treated cohort was small, with a single nonresponder, so links between baseline CD8+ expansion and response need larger studies. Many expanded lesional clones were found to persist in scalp and blood during tofacitinib treatment, and relapse after treatment cessation may be partly explained by this persistence.

The trim is 3 bases for V and 3 bases for J, with a gap of 10 bases between the germline ends. Including cysteine and phenylalanine, the CDR3 has 13 amino acids. This entry keeps only the CDR3 DNA: 39 bases, framed from base 1. The CDR1 and CDR2 encoded by the germline V gene are SGHDT and YYEEEE. To prepare the library, the immunoSEQ multiplex PCR assay was applied. RNA was extracted from all samples and reverse transcribed into cDNA as template for TCR sequencing. First-strand cDNA was synthesized using SuperScript III with a 2:1 mix of oligo-dT and random hexamers. A synthetic immune receptor repertoire was used to gauge amplification bias, and whatever bias remained was removed computationally. The original methods were these. Raw reads were preprocessed to remove errors, and CDR3 was defined by IMGT conventions from the conserved cysteine to phenylalanine. To get clonality, Shannon entropy was normalized by log2 of the number of productive unique TCRs and the result was subtracted from 1. Whether each scalp clone was CD4 or CD8 was inferred by checking scalp TCRbeta sequences against the CD4 and CD8 repertoires from sorted blood. The immuneACCESS repertoire file appears here via TCRdb, limited to in-frame rearrangements. These files lack a portion of the clones; in checked studies, under half of the deficit traces to unresolved V genes, and the cause of the others is not known. That table furnishes V, J and clone size, whereas the DNA furnished D and trimming. The sample has approximately 150,000 clones on record, 50% to 65% of them singletons. The ten most abundant clones make up 14% of the sample.

The intended sense of this specimen's time point label: 24 weeks on oral tofacitinib. Read against the paper, the sample's treatment or condition label means: oral pan-JAK inhibitor, 5-10 mg twice daily. Lesional scalp punch biopsies and peripheral blood were collected from alopecia areata patients. PBMCs were separated by density centrifugation and stained for CD3, CD4 and CD8, after which CD4+ and CD8+ T cells were sorted on a FACSAria. This TCR was recovered from a human donor with alopecia areata. Sequences were derived from CD4+ T cells sorted from blood, sampled at week 24, from a patient treated with tofacitinib. Rearrangement joined TRBV5-6 to TRBJ2-7; the D gene identity is not certain. The CDR3 here reads CASSSPYLYEQYF. The sequence in DNA is TGTGCCAGCAGCTCCCCTTACCTCTACGAGCAGTACTTC.